The rows below give T cell receptor beta chains drawn from one sample of a study of CD8 T cells in Susac syndrome. TCRdb reprocessed the immunoSEQ multiplex PCR reads with MiXCR, giving one entry per CDR3 protein. The sample holds about 73,000 distinct CDR3 sequences, just under 95% seen once. The sequencing input was CD8+ T cells from PBMCs. The receptors shown here come from a human donor with multiple sclerosis. CDR3s include the opening cysteine and the closing phenylalanine or tryptophan. The D gene is left open where the match is weak. Size is omitted from some rows. Given values are once, few, many or a class for expanded clones.

d_call,j_call,v_call,cdr3_length,clone_size,cdr3_aa,cdr3_nt
TRBD1,TRBJ2-7,TRBV29-1,13,-,CSAQGADNYEQYF,TGCAGCGCTCAGGGGGCGGACAACTACGAGCAGTACTTC
-,TRBJ2-3,TRBV7-2,13,-,CASTSAWVDTQYF,TGTGCCAGCACCTCGGCTTGGGTAGATACGCAGTATTTT
-,TRBJ2-7,TRBV7-9,18,-,CASSDDGTGAAVAYEQYF,TGTGCCAGCAGCGACGACGGTACCGGGGCGGCCGTGGCCTACGAGCAGTACTTC
TRBD1,TRBJ1-5,TRBV7-9,16,-,CASSLEGEDRVQPQHF,TGTGCCAGCAGCTTAGAGGGAGAGGACAGGGTTCAGCCCCAGCATTTT
-,TRBJ1-1,TRBV4-1,14,few,CASSQGQVNTEAFF,TGCGCCAGCAGCCAAGGACAGGTGAACACTGAAGCTTTCTTT
-,TRBJ2-7,TRBV30,13,-,CAGETSSSYEQYF,TGTGCCGGGGAGACATCTTCCTCCTACGAGCAGTACTTC
-,TRBJ2-2,TRBV3-1,13,-,CASSRINTGELFF,TGTGCCAGCAGCCGGATAAACACCGGGGAGCTGTTTTTT
-,TRBJ1-1,TRBV5-6,13,-,CASSLVRSDEAFF,TGTGCCAGCAGCTTGGTTAGGTCGGATGAAGCTTTCTTT
-,TRBJ2-3,TRBV27,14,-,CASSLGVSGGTQYF,TGTGCCAGCAGTTTAGGGGTGTCCGGGGGTACGCAGTATTTT
-,TRBJ1-2,TRBV28,13,-,CATLGEPYYGYTF,TGTGCCACCCTGGGGGAGCCTTACTATGGCTACACCTTC
-,TRBJ2-2,TRBV19,12,-,CASSMYTGELFF,TGTGCCAGTAGTATGTACACCGGGGAGCTGTTTTTT